The clone carrying this TCR beta chain appeared once. Its cognate antigen is unknown. CDR3 size: 16 residues. The germline gives CDR1 SGHVS, CDR2 FQNEAQ. V dropped 5 bases and J dropped 6; count of bases not matched to a gene: 16. The record originates from a study of T cell responses to AZD1222 COVID-19 vaccine. Study results and caveats: Donors were largely white British and mainly female; clonal diversity was possibly underestimated. No day 14 peak samples; only post-peak repertoires were characterized. Epitopes outside B.1.351 and B.1.1.7 mutated regions reportedly drew nearly half of spike TCRs.

Sequencing was performed with immunoSEQ multiplex PCR; in TCRdb, only in-frame clones are kept and a portion is missing. The sample has 150,000 or so clones, about 87% seen once. The sample consisted of peripheral blood, taken 28 days after the second dose of the MenACWY control vaccine. The chain joins TRBV7-8 to TRBJ2-7, with TRBD2 identical over 7 bases. This clonotype was obtained from an adult who received the MenACWY meningococcal vaccine as a control. The CDR3 loop reads CASSTGGGLGGIEQYF. The CDR3 region has the DNA TGTGCCAGCAGCACGGGGGGTGGTCTCGGTGGGATCGAGCAGTACTTC.